This TCR beta chain was obtained from a study of blood T cells in healthy people across ages. Through a sample-barcoded 5' primer and a J-beta primer mix, a second PCR was run for roughly 6 to 12 cycles. TCRdb fed the 5' RACE reads into MiXCR, producing one record per CDR3 protein. This table holds 700,000 or so distinct CDR3 sequences, 22% found once. Germline V gene data show CDR1 as SGDLS and CDR2 as YYNGEE. The CDR3 has 17 amino acids. Trimming cost V 3 bases and J 0 bases, with 18 bases left between them. Sequences were obtained from blood. V usage is TRBV9 and J usage is TRBJ2-5; D remains unclear. The TCR originated in a man in his 70s in good health. The CDR3 nucleotides are TGTGCCAGCAGCGCCCCCCGGGCCGCCGGTTACCAAGAGACCCAGTACTTC. It is translated as CASSAPRAAGYQETQYF.